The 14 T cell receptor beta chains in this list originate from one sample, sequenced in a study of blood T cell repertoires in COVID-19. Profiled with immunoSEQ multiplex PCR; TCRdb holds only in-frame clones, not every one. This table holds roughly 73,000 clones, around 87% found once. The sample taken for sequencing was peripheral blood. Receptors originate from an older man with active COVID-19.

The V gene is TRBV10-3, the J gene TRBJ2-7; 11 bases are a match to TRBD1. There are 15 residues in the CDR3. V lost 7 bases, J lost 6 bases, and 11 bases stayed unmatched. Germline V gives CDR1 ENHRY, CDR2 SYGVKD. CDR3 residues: CAITMTGTGGAEQYF. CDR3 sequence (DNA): TGTGCCATCACCATGACCGGGACAGGGGGTGCCGAGCAGTACTTC.

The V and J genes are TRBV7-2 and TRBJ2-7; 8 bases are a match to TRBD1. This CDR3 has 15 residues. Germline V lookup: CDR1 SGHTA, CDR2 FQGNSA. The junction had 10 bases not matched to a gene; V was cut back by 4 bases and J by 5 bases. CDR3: CASSWVTGAWDEQYF. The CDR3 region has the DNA TGTGCCAGCAGCTGGGTGACAGGGGCTTGGGACGAGCAGTACTTC.

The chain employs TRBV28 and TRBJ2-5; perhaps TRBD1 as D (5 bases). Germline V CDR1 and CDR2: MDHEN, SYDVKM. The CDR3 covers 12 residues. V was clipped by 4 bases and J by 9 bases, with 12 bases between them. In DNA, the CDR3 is TGTGCCAGCAGTTCACAAGGGGCGGCCCAGTACTTC. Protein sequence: CASSSQGAAQYF.

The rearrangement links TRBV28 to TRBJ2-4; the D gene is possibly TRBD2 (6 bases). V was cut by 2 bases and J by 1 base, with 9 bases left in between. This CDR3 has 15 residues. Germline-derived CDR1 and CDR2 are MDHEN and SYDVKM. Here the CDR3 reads CASSLGGGAKNIQYF. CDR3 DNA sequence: TGTGCCAGCAGTTTAGGTGGGGGGGCCAAAAACATTCAGTACTTC.

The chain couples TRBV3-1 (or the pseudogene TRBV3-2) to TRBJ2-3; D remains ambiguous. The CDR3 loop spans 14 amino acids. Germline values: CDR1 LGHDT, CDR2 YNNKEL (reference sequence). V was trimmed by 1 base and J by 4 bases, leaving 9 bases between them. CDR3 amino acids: CASSQVSGSDTQYF. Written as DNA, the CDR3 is TGTGCCAGCAGCCAAGTCTCAGGCTCAGATACGCAGTATTTT.

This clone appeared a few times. CDR3: CASSEDGLALGYEQFF. CDR3 nucleotide sequence: TGTGCCAGCAGTGAAGACGGGCTAGCGCTAGGCTATGAGCAGTTCTTC. The rearrangement links TRBV6-1 to TRBJ2-1, with D possibly TRBD2 on 6 matching bases. The germline V gene has CDR1 MNHNS and CDR2 SASEGT. CDR3 size: 16 residues. Between the trimmed V and J ends, which lost 1 base and 8 bases, there was a span of 18 bases.

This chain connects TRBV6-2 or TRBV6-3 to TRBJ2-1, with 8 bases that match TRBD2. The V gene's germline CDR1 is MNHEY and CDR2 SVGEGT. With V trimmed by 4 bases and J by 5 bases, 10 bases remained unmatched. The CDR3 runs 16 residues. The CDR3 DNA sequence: TGTGCCAGCAGTTCCAACCGGGGACTAGGGGACAATGAGCAGTTCTTC. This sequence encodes CASSSNRGLGDNEQFF.

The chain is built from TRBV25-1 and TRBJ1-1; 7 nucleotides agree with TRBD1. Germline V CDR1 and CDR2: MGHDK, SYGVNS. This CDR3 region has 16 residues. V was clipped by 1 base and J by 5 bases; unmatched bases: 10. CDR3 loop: CASSELRAGGSTEAFF. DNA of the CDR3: TGTGCCAGCAGTGAATTGCGGGCAGGGGGGTCGACTGAAGCTTTCTTT.

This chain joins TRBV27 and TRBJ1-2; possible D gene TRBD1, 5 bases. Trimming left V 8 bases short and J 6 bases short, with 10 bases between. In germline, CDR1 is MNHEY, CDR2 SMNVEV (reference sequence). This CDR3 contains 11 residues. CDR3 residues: CASGQGDGYTF. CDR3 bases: TGTGCCAGCGGCCAGGGCGATGGCTACACCTTC.

In nucleotides, the CDR3 is TGCAGCGTCGCCGGACAGGCCAGGCTAAACGTGGGTGAAGCTTTCTTT. It is translated as CSVAGQARLNVGEAFF. The V call is TRBV29-1, the J call TRBJ1-1, with 7 nucleotides matching TRBD1. The germline gives CDR1 SQVTM, CDR2 ANQGSEA. V shed 6 bases and J 7 bases; nucleotides not matched to a gene: 20. The CDR3 length is 16 residues.

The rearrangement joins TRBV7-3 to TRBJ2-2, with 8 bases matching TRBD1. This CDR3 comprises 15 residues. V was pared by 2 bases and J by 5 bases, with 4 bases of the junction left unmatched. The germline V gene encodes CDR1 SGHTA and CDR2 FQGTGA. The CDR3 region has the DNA TGTGCCAGCAGCTTACGGCAGGGGGCTACCGGGGAGCTGTTTTTT. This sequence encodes CASSLRQGATGELFF.

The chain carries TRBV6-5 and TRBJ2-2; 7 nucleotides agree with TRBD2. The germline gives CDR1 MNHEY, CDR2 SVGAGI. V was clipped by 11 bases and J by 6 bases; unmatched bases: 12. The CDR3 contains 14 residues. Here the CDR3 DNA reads TGTGCCTGCTGTTCCGGGGCGGGGGCCGGGGAGCTGTTTTTT. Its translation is CACCSGAGAGELFF.

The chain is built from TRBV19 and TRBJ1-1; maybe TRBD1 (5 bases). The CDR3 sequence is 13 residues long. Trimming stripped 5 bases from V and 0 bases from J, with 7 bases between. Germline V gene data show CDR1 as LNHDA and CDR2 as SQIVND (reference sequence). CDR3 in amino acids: CASSGAMNTEAFF. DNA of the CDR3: TGTGCCAGTAGTGGGGCCATGAACACTGAAGCTTTCTTT.

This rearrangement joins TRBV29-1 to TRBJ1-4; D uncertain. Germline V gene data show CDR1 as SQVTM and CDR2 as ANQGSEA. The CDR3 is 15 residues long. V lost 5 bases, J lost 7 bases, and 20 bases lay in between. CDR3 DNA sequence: TGCAGCGTTCTTGGCAGCCCGACACTGGGTGAAAAACTGTTTTTT. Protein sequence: CSVLGSPTLGEKLFF.